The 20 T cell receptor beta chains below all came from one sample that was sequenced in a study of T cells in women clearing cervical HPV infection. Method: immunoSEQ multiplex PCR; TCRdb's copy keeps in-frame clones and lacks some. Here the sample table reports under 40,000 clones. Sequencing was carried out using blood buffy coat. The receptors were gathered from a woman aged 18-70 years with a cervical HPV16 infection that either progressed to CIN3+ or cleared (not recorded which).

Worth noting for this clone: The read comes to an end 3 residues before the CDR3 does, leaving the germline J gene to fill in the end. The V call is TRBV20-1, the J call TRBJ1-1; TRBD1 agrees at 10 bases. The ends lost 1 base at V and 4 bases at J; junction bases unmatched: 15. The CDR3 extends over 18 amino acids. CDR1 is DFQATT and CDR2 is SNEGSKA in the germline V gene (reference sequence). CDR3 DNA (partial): TGCAGTGCTAGAGCCGCAATACCGGGACAGGGGAAAGGCACTGAA. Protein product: CSARAAIPGQGKGTE. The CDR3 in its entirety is CSARAAIPGQGKGTEAFF.

The CDR3 is CASSLRQGSETQYF. The sequenced part of the CDR3 DNA is TGTGCCAGCAGTTTAAGACAGGGATCGGAGACC. This chain connects TRBV12-3 or TRBV12-4 to TRBJ2-5; 7 bases map to TRBD1. The CDR3 end lies 3 residues beyond the end of the read and is filled in from the germline J gene. The CDR3 runs 14 residues. V lost 2 bases, J lost 5 bases, and 5 bases stayed unmatched.

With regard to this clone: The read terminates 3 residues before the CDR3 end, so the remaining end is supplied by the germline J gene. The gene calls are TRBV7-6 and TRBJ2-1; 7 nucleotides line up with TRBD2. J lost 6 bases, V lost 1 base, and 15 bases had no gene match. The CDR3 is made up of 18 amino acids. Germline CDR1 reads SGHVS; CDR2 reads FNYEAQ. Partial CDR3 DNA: TGTGCCAGCAGCTTAGTAGTTAGGGCGGGAGAAATGGGCAATGAG. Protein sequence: CASSLVVRAGEMGNE. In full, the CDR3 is CASSLVVRAGEMGNEQFF.

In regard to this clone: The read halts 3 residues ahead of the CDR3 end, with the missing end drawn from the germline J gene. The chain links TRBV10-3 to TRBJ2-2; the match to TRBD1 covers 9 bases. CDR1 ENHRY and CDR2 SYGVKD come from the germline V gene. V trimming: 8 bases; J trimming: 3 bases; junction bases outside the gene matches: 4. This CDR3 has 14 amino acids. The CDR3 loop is CAILRDRDTGELFF. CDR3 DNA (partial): TGTGCCATCCTACGGGACAGGGACACCGGGGAG.

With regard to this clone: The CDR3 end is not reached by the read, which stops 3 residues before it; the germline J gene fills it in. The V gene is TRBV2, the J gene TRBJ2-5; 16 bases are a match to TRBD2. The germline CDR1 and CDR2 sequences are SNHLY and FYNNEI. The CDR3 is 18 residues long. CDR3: CASSGGTSGRGYADTQYF. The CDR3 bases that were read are TGTGCCAGCAGTGGAGGGACTAGCGGGAGGGGGTACGCAGATACC.

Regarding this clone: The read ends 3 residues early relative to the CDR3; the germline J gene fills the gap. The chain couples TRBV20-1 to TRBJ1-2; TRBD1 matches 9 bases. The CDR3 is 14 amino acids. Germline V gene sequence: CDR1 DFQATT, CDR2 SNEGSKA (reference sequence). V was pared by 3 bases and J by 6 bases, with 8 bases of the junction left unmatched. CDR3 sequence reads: CSARVGQGIHGYTF. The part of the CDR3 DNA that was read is TGCAGTGCTAGGGTCGGACAGGGGATTCATGGC.

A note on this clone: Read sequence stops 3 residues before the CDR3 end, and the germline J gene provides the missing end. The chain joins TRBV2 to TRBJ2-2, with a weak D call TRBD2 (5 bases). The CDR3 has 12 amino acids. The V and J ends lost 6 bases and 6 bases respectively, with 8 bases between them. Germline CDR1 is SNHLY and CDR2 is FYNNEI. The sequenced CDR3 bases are TGTGCCAGCAGAACCGGGGCCGGGGAG. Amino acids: CASRTGAGE. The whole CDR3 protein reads CASRTGAGELFF.

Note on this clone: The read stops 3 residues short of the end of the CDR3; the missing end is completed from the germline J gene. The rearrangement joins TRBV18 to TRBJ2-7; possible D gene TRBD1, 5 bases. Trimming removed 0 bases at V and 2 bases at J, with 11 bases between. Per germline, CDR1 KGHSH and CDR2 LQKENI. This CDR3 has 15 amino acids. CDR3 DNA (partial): TGTGCCAGCTCACCACCGTTGTCAGGGACCTACGAG. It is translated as CASSPPLSGTYE. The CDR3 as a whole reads CASSPPLSGTYEQYF.

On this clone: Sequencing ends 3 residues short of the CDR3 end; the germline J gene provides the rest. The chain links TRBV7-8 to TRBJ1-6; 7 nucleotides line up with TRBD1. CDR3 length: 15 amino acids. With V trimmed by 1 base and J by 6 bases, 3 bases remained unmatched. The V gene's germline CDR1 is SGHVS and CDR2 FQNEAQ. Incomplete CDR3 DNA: TGTGCCAGCAGCTTAGTGACAGGGTTTAATTCACCC. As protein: CASSLVTGFNSP. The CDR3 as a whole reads CASSLVTGFNSPLHF.

CDR3 DNA, as far as it was read: TGCAGTGCCCGCCTAGCGGGACGGGGTAATCAAGAGACC. Its protein is CSARLAGRGNQET. In full, the CDR3 reads CSARLAGRGNQETQYF. The genes are TRBV20-1 and TRBJ2-5; 9 nucleotides agree with TRBD2. The read finishes 3 residues shy of the CDR3 end, and the germline J gene is used to complete it. The V segment lost 6 bases and the J segment 2 bases; nucleotides outside the gene matches: 13. The CDR3 length is 16 residues. CDR1 and CDR2 from the germline V gene are DFQATT and SNEGSKA (reference sequence).

The CDR3 here is CSAMTGGAYTDTQYF. The covered CDR3 bases are TGCAGTGCGATGACAGGGGGCGCGTATACAGATACG. The V gene is TRBV20-1, the J gene TRBJ2-3, with 10 bases identical to TRBD1. The read comes to an end 3 residues before the CDR3 does, leaving the germline J gene to fill in the end. Germline V gene data show CDR1 as DFQATT and CDR2 as SNEGSKA (reference sequence). The CDR3 covers 15 residues. V trimming: 6 bases; J trimming: 3 bases; junction bases outside the gene matches: 9.

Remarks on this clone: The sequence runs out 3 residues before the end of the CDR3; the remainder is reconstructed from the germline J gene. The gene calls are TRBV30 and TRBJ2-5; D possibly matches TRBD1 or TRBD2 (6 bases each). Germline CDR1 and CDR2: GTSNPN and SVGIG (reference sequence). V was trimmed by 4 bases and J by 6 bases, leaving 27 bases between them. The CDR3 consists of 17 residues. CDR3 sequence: CAWNPERGGRQDKTQYF. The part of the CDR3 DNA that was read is TGTGCCTGGAATCCGGAAAGGGGAGGCAGACAGGATAAGACC.

The CDR3 is CASSLETGSVTEAFF. The sequenced CDR3 bases are TGCGCCAGCAGCTTGGAGACAGGGTCGGTCACTGAA. The chain combines TRBV5-1 with TRBJ1-1, with 7 bases aligning to TRBD1. The CDR3 goes on 3 residues after the read ends, and that part is filled in from the germline J gene. This CDR3 region has 15 residues. The V gene end was trimmed by 0 bases and the J gene end by 4 bases; junction bases not matched to a gene: 6. The germline gives CDR1 SGHRS, CDR2 YFSETQ.

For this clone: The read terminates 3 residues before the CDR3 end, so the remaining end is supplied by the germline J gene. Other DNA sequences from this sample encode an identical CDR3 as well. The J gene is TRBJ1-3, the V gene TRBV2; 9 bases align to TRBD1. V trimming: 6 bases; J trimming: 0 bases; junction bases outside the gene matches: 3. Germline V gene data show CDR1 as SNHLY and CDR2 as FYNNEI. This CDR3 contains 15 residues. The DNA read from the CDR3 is TGTGCCAGCAGAGCGACAGGGGGCTCTGGAAACACC. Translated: CASRATGGSGNT. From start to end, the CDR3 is CASRATGGSGNTIYF.

CDR3 DNA (partial): TGTGCCAGCAGCGCAGCGGGGGCTGAA. Translating gives CASSAAGAE. The entire CDR3 is CASSAAGAEAFF. The V gene is TRBV7-9, the J gene TRBJ1-1; D might be TRBD1 (5 bases). The CDR3 end is not reached by the read, which stops 3 residues before it; the germline J gene fills it in. The ends were cut back, 5 bases at V and 6 bases at J, with 10 bases in the middle. The germline CDR1 and CDR2 sequences are SEHNR and FQNEAQ (reference sequence). The CDR3 consists of 12 residues. The variable domain in full, with the rest retrieved from reference TRBV7-9 and TRBJ1-1, is DTGVSQNPRHKITKRGQNVTFRCDPISEHNRLYWYRQTLGQGPEFLTYFQNEAQLEKSRLLSDRFSAERPKGSFSTLEIQRTEQGDSAMYLCASSAAGAEAFFGQGTRLTVV.

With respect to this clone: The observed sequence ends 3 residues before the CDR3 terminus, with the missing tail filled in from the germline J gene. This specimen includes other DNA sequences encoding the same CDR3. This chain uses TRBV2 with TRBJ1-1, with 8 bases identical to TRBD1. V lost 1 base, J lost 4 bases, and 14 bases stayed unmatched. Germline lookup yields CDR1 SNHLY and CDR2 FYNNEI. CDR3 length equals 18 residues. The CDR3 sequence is CASSEGQGFVFRSTEAFF. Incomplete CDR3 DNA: TGTGCCAGCAGTGAAGGACAGGGGTTTGTATTTAGAAGCACTGAA.

CDR3 sequence reads: CSAGGGTSGRVANEQYF. The CDR3 DNA, read in part, is TGCAGTGCAGGTGGGGGGACTAGCGGGAGAGTGGCCAACGAG. J is TRBJ2-7 and V is TRBV20-1, with 14 bases identical to TRBD2. The CDR3 is cut off 3 residues early in the read; its end comes from the germline J gene. J lost 5 bases, V lost 6 bases, and 15 bases had no gene match. Germline lookup yields CDR1 DFQATT and CDR2 SNEGSKA (reference sequence). This CDR3 comprises 17 residues.

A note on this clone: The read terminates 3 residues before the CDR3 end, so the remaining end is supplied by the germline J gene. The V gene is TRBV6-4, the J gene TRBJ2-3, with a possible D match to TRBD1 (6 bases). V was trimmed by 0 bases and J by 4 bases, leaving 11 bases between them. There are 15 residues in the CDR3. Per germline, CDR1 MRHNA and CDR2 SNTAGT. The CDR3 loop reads CASSDSGGGPDTQYF. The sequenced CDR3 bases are TGTGCCAGCAGTGACTCAGGGGGTGGCCCAGATACG.

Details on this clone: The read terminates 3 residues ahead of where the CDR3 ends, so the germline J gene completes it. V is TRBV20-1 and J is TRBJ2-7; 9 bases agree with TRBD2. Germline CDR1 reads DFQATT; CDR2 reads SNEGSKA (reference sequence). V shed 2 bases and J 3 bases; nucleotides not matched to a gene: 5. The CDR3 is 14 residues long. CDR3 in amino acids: CSARRPSGNYEQYF. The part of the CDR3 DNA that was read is TGCAGTGCTAGAAGGCCTAGCGGGAACTACGAG.

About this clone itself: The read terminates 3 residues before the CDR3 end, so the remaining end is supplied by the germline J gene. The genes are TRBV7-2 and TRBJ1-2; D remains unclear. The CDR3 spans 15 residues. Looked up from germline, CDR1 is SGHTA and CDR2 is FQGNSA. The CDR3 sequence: CASSLVSAGVGDYTF. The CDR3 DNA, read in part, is TGTGCCAGCAGCTTAGTATCGGCGGGAGTAGGTGAC.